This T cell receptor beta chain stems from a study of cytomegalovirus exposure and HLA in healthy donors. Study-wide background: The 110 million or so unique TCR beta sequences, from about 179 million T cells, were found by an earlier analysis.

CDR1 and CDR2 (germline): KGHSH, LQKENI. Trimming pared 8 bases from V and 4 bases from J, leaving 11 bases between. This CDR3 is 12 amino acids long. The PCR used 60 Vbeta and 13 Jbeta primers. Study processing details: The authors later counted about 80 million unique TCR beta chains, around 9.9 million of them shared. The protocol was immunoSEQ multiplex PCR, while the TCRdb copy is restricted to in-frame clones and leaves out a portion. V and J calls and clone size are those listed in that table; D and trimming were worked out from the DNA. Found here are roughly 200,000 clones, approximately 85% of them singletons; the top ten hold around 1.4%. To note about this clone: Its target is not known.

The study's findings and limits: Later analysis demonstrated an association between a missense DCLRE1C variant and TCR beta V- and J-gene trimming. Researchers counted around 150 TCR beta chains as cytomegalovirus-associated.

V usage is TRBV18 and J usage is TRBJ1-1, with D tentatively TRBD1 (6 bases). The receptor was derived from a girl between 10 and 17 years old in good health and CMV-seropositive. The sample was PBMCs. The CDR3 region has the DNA TGTGCCAGCGCACAGGGAGGCACTGAAGCTTTCTTT. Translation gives CASAQGGTEAFF.